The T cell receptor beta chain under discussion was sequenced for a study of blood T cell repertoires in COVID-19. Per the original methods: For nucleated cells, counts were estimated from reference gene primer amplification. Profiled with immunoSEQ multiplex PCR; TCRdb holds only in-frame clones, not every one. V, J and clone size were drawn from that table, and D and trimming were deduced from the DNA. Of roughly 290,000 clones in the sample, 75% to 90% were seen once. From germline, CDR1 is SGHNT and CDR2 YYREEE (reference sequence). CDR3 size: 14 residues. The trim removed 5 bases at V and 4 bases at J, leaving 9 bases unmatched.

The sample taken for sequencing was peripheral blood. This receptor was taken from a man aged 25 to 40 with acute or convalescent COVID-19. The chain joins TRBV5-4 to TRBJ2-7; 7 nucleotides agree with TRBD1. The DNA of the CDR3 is TGTGCCAGCAGAACAGGGGTAGGGGAATACGAGCAGTACTTC. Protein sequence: CASRTGVGEYEQYF.